The rows below give T cell receptor beta chains drawn from one sample of a study of CD8 T cells in ankylosing spondylitis. TCRdb re-called the 5' RACE reads with MiXCR, one entry per CDR3 protein. The table lists around 25,000 distinct CDR3 sequences, roughly 2.4% of them singletons. Sequencing was done on a sample of blood, either unsorted or a sorted T cell fraction (not recorded which). The origin of the receptors is a female donor with ankylosing spondylitis or in good health (not recorded which). The CDR3 runs from the conserved cysteine through the conserved F or W. The order of the fields is D gene, clone size, V gene, J gene, CDR3 protein, CDR3 DNA. A D gene is named only where the DNA matches it firmly. Rows give clone size only sometimes, using once, few, many, or a class for an expanded clone.

D gene: -; clone size: many; V gene: TRBV9; J gene: TRBJ2-1; CDR3 protein: CASSVVPGYNEQFF; CDR3 DNA: TGTGCCAGCAGCGTAGTCCCAGGGTACAATGAGCAGTTCTTC
D gene: -; clone size: many; V gene: TRBV9; J gene: TRBJ2-7; CDR3 protein: CASSVAPSYEQYF; CDR3 DNA: TGTGCCAGCAGCGTGGCGCCTTCCTACGAGCAGTACTTC
D gene: -; clone size: many; V gene: TRBV9; J gene: TRBJ1-5; CDR3 protein: CASSPGTDNQPQHF; CDR3 DNA: TGTGCCAGCAGCCCCGGGACTGACAATCAGCCCCAGCATTTT
D gene: TRBD2; clone size: many; V gene: TRBV9; J gene: TRBJ2-7; CDR3 protein: CASSAGTRYFSYEQYF; CDR3 DNA: TGTGCCAGCAGCGCAGGGACTAGATACTTCTCCTACGAGCAGTACTTC
D gene: -; clone size: many; V gene: TRBV9; J gene: TRBJ2-1; CDR3 protein: CASSVAGAENNEQFF; CDR3 DNA: TGTGCCAGCAGCGTAGCTGGAGCGGAGAACAATGAGCAGTTCTTC
D gene: -; clone size: many; V gene: TRBV9; J gene: TRBJ1-5; CDR3 protein: CASSSWGGPQHF; CDR3 DNA: TGTGCCAGCAGCTCGTGGGGAGGGCCCCAGCATTTT
D gene: -; clone size: many; V gene: TRBV9; J gene: TRBJ2-3; CDR3 protein: CASSVGPNVGTDTQYF; CDR3 DNA: TGTGCCAGCAGCGTAGGCCCCAACGTGGGCACAGATACGCAGTATTTT
D gene: TRBD1; clone size: many; V gene: TRBV9; J gene: TRBJ1-4; CDR3 protein: CASSGEQGRVGEKLFF; CDR3 DNA: TGTGCCAGCAGCGGAGAACAGGGGAGAGTGGGAGAAAAACTGTTTTTT
D gene: TRBD1; clone size: many; V gene: TRBV9; J gene: TRBJ1-1; CDR3 protein: CASSAGGTGGGEAFF; CDR3 DNA: TGTGCCAGCAGCGCGGGGGGAACAGGGGGAGGTGAAGCTTTCTTT
D gene: TRBD2; clone size: once; V gene: TRBV9; J gene: TRBJ2-3; CDR3 protein: CASSGDYSDTQYF; CDR3 DNA: TGTGCCAGCAGCGGGGACTATTCAGATACGCAGTATTTT
D gene: TRBD2; clone size: -; V gene: TRBV9; J gene: TRBJ2-3; CDR3 protein: CASSPTRGSGTDTQYF; CDR3 DNA: TGTGCCAGCAGCCCCACGCGCGGGAGTGGTACAGATACGCAGTATTTT
D gene: TRBD1; clone size: many; V gene: TRBV9; J gene: TRBJ1-5; CDR3 protein: CASSVEGAGQPQHF; CDR3 DNA: TGTGCCAGCAGCGTTGAGGGGGCAGGACAGCCCCAGCATTTT